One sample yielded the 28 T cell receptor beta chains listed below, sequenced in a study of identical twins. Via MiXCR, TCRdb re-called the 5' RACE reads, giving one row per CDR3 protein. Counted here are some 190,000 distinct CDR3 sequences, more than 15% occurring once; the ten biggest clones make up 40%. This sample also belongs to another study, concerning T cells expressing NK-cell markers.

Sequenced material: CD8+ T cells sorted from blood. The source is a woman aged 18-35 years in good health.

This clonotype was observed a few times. CDR3 DNA sequence: TGTGCCAGCAGTTTAGTAGGAGGGGAAGAGACCCAGTACTTC. The encoded protein is CASSLVGGEETQYF. The chain is built from TRBV12-3 or TRBV12-4 and TRBJ2-5, with D tentatively TRBD2 (6 bases). The length of the CDR3 is 14 residues. Trimming pared 1 base from V and 3 bases from J, leaving 9 bases between.

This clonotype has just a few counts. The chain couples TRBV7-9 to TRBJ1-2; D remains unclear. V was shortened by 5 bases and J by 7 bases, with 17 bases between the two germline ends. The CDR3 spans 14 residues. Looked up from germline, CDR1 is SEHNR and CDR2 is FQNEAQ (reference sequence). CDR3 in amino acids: CASSPNPLAFGYTF. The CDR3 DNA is TGTGCCAGCAGCCCGAATCCCTTAGCGTTTGGCTACACCTTC. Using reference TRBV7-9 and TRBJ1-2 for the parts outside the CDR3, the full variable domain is DTGVSQNPRHKITKRGQNVTFRCDPISEHNRLYWYRQTLGQGPEFLTYFQNEAQLEKSRLLSDRFSAERPKGSFSTLEIQRTEQGDSAMYLCASSPNPLAFGYTFGSGTRLTVV.

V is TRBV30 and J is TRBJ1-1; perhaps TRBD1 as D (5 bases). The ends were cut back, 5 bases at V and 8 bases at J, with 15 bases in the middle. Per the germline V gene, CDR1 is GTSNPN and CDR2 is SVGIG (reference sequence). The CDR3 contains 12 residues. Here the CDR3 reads CAWGPGRPEAFF. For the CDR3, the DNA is TGTGCCTGGGGCCCGGGACGGCCGGAAGCTTTCTTT.

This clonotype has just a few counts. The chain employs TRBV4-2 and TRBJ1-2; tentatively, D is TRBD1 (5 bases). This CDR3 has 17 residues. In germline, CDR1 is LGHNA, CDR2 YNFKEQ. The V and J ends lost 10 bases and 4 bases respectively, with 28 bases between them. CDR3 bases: TGTGCCATGGGCCCCGGGCAGGGTTCACTCGTCTTCTATGGCTACACCTTC. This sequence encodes CAMGPGQGSLVFYGYTF.

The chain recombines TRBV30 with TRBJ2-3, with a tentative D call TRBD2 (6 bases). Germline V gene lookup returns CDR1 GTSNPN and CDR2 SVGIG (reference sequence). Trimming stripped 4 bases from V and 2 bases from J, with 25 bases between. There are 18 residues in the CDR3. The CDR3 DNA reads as TGTGCCTGGAACGGCGTTTATAGGGAGGAGATTTACACAGATACGCAGTATTTT. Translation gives CAWNGVYREEIYTDTQYF.

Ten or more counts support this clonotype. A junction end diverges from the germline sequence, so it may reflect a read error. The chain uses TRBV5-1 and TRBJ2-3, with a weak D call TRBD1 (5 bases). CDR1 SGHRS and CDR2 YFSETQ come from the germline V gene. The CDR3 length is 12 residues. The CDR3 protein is CASSLGADTQYF. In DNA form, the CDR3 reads TGTGCCAGCAGCTTAGGGGCAGATACGCAGTATTTT.

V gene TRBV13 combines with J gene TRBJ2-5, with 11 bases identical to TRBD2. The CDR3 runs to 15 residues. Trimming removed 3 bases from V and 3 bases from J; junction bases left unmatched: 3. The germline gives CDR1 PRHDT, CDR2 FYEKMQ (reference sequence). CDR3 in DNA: TGTGCCAGCAGCTTGGCGGGACTAGCGGAAGAGACCCAGTACTTC. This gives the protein CASSLAGLAEETQYF.

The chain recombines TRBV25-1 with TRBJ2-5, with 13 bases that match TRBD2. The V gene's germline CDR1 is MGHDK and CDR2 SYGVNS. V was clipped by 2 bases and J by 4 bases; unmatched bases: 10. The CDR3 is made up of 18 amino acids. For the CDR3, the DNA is TGTGCCAGCAGTGAAGCAAGCCATAGACTAGCGGGAGGAGAGACCCAGTACTTC. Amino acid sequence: CASSEASHRLAGGETQYF.

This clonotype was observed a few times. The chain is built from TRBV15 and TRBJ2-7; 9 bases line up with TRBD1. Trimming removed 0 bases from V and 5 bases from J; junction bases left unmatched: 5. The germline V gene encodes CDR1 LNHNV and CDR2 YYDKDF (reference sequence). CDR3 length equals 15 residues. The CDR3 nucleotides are TGTGCCACCAGCAGAGATTTGGGACAGGGCAACGAGCAGTACTTC. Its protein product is CATSRDLGQGNEQYF.

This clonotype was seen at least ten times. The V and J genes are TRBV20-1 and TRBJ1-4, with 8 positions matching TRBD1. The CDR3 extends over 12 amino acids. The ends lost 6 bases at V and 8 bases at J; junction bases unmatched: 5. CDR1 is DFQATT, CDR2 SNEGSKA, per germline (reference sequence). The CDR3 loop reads CSADRDSEKLFF. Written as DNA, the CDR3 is TGCAGTGCGGACAGGGACTCAGAAAAACTGTTTTTT.

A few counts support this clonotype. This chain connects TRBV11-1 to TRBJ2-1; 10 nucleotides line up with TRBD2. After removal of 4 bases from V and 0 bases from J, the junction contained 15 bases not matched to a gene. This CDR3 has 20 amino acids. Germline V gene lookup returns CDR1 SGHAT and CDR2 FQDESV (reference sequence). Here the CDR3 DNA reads TGTGCCAGCAGCTCAAACGATTTAGCGGGAGGCTACAGCTCCTACAATGAGCAGTTCTTC. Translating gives CASSSNDLAGGYSSYNEQFF.

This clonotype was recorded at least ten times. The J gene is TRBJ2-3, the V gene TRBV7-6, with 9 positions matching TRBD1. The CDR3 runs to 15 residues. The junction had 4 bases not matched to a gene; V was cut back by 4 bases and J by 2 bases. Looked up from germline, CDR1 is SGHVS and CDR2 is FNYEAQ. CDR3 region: CASSSGTGHTDTQYF. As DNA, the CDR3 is TGTGCCAGCAGCTCCGGGACAGGGCACACAGATACGCAGTATTTT.

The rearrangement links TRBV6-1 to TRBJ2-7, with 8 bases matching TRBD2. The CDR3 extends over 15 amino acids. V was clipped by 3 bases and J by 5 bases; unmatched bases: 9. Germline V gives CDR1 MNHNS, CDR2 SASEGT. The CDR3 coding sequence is TGTGCCAGCAGTGATACGGCTAGCGGGCTGCACGAGCAGTACTTC. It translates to CASSDTASGLHEQYF.

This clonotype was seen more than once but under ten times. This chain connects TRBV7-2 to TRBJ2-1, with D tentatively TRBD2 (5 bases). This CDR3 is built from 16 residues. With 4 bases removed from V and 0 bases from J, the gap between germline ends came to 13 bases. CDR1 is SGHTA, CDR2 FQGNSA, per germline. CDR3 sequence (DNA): TGTGCCAGCAGCTCGGACTCGGTGAGCTCCTACAATGAGCAGTTCTTC. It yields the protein CASSSDSVSSYNEQFF.

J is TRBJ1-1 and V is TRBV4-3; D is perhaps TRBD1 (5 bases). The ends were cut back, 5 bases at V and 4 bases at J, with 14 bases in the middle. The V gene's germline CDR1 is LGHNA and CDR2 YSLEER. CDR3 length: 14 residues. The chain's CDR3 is CASSDFARGTEAFF. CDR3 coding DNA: TGCGCCAGCAGCGACTTCGCAAGGGGCACTGAAGCTTTCTTT.

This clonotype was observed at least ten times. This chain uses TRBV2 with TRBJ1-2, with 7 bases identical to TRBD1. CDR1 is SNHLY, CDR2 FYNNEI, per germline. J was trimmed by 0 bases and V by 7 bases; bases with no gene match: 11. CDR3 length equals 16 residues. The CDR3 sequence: CASNEFTGTANYGYTF. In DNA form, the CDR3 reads TGTGCCAGCAACGAGTTCACCGGGACAGCTAACTATGGCTACACCTTC.

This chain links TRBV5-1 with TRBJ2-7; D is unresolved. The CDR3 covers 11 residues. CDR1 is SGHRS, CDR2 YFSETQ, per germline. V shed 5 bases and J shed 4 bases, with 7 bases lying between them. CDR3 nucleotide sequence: TGCGCCAGCAGAGACATATACGAGCAGTACTTC. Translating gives CASRDIYEQYF.

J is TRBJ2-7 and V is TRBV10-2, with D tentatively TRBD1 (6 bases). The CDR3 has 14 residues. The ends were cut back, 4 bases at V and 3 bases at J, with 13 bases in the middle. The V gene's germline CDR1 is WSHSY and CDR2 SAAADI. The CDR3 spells CASSGARDNYEQYF. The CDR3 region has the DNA TGCGCCAGCAGTGGGGCCCGGGACAACTACGAGCAGTACTTC.

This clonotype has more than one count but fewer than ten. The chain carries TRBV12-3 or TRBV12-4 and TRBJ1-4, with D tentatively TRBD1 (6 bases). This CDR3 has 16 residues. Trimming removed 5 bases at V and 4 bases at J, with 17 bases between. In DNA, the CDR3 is TGTGCCAGCAGTGCCGACAGGACAGATCTTAATGAAAAACTGTTTTTT. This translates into CASSADRTDLNEKLFF.

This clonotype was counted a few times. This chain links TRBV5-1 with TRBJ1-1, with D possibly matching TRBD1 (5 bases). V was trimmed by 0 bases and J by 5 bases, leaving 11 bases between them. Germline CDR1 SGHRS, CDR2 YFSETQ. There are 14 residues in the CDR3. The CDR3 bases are TGCGCCAGCAGCTTGGGCCCCGGGGGTACTGAAGCTTTCTTT. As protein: CASSLGPGGTEAFF.

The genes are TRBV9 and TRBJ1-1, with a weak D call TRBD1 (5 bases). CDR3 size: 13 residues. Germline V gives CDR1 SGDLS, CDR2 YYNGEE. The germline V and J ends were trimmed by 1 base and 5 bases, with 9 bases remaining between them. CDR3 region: CASSVFGGTEAFF. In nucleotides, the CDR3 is TGTGCCAGCAGCGTATTCGGGGGGACTGAAGCTTTCTTT.

The CDR3 region is CAWGSASSTDTQYF. CDR3 in DNA: TGTGCCTGGGGGTCAGCCTCTAGCACAGATACGCAGTATTTT. The chain combines TRBV30 with TRBJ2-3; D ambiguous. Germline CDR1 is GTSNPN and CDR2 is SVGIG (reference sequence). This CDR3 has 14 residues. The ends were cut back, 5 bases at V and 0 bases at J, with 12 bases in the middle. Looking up the rest from reference TRBV30 and TRBJ2-3 gives the full variable domain: SQTIHQWPATLVQPVGSPLSLECTVEGTSNPNLYWYRQAAGRGLQLLFYSVGIGQISSEVPQNLSASRPQDRQFILSSKKLLLSDSGFYLCAWGSASSTDTQYFGPGTRLTVL.

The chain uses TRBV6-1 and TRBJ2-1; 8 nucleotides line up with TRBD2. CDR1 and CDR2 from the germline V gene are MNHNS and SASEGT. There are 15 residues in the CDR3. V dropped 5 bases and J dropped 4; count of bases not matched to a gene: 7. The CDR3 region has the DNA TGTGCCAGCAGTCCGCGGGAGGAGTCATACAATGAGCAGTTCTTC. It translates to CASSPREESYNEQFF.

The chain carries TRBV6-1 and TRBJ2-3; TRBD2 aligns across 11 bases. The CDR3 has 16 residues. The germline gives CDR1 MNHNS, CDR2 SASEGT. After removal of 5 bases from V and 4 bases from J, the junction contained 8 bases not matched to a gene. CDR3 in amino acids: CASSPLAGGGPDTQYF. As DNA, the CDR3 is TGTGCCAGCAGTCCTTTAGCGGGAGGGGGGCCAGATACGCAGTATTTT.

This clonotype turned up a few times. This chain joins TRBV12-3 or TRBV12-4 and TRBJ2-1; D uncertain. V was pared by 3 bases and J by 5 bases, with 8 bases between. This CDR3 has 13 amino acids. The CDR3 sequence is CASSFTPDNEQFF. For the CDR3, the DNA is TGTGCCAGCAGTTTTACGCCTGACAATGAGCAGTTCTTC.

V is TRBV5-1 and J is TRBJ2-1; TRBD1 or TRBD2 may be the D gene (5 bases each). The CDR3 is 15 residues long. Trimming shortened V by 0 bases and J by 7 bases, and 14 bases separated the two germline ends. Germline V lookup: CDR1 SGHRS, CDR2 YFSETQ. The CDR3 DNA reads TGCGCCAGCAGCTTGGAAGGGACCGTTGGGAATGAGCAGTTCTTC. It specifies CASSLEGTVGNEQFF. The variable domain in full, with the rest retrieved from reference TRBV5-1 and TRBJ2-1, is KAGVTQTPRYLIKTRGQQVTLSCSPISGHRSVSWYQQTPGQGLQFLFEYFSETQRNKGNFPGRFSGRQFSNSRSEMNVSTLELGDSALYLCASSLEGTVGNEQFFGPGTRLTVL.

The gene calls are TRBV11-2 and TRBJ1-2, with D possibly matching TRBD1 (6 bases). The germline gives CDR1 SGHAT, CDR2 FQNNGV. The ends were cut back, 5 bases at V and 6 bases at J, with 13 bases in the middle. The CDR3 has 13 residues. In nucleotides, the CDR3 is TGTGCCAGCAGCCAAACAGGGTTGGATGGCTACACCTTC. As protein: CASSQTGLDGYTF.

DNA for the CDR3: TGTGCCAGCAGCGAGCTCCGGGACAGGGGGGCCGATACGCAGTATTTT. Its translation: CASSELRDRGADTQYF. The V and J genes are TRBV27 and TRBJ2-3; 11 bases match TRBD1. The trim removed 6 bases at V and 6 bases at J, leaving 11 bases unmatched. The CDR3 runs to 16 residues. Germline assignment: CDR1 MNHEY and CDR2 SMNVEV (reference sequence).